The rows below give T cell receptor beta chains drawn from one sample of a study of blood T cell repertoires in COVID-19. Method: immunoSEQ multiplex PCR; TCRdb's copy keeps in-frame clones and lacks some. The sample lists about 150,000 clones, approximately 85% occurring once. Sample: peripheral blood. All receptors derive from a human donor with acute or convalescent COVID-19. The donor label of this sample is uncertain. The CDR3 runs from the conserved cysteine through the conserved F or W. A D gene is named only where the DNA matches it firmly. Rows give clone size only sometimes, using once, few, many, or a class for an expanded clone.

abundance	d_gene	v_gene	j_gene	CDR3nt	CDR3aa
few	-	TRBV6-5	TRBJ1-4	TGTGCCAGCAGCGGAGGGACTGCAACTAATGAAAAACTGTTTTTT	CASSGGTATNEKLFF
-	-	TRBV5-1	TRBJ2-3	TGCGCCAGCAGCTGGGGTCCAGGGGTGGGTGCAGATACGCAGTATTTT	CASSWGPGVGADTQYF
-	-	TRBV19	TRBJ1-3	TGTGCCAGTACCCCGCGGTGGCAGTTCTTTGACACCATATATTTT	CASTPRWQFFDTIYF
few	-	TRBV19	TRBJ1-5	TGTGCCAGTAGTTCCCAGGGCAATCAGCCCCAGCATTTT	CASSSQGNQPQHF
-	-	TRBV5-4	TRBJ2-2	TGTGCCAGCAGCTCCGGGGGAACCGGGGAGCTGTTTTTT	CASSSGGTGELFF
-	-	TRBV5-5	TRBJ1-4	TGTGCCAGCAGCTTGGTTCCACAGGCCCTCGAAAAACTGTTTTTT	CASSLVPQALEKLFF
-	-	TRBV11-2	TRBJ2-2	TGTGCCAGCACCCTGGGGGGTGGGTGGAACACCGGGGAGCTGTTTTTT	CASTLGGGWNTGELFF
-	-	TRBV12-3/TRBV12-4	TRBJ2-7	TGTGCCAGCCGGGACTTCACCTCCTACGAGCAGTACTTC	CASRDFTSYEQYF
-	-	TRBV7-9	TRBJ1-5	TGTGCCAGCAGCTTAGTGGTGGGAGTCAGAAATCAGCCCCAGCATTTT	CASSLVVGVRNQPQHF
few	TRBD1	TRBV4-1	TRBJ1-5	TGCGCCAGCAGCCAAGCCCCAGGACAGGGCTTGGGTCAGCCCCAGCATTTT	CASSQAPGQGLGQPQHF
-	-	TRBV28	TRBJ1-3	TGTGCCGGAAGCGCCCGGCGGGGAGCTGGAAACACCATATATTTT	CAGSARRGAGNTIYF
-	-	TRBV7-2	TRBJ2-2	TGTGCCAGCAGCCCGACTACCCTTAACGGGGAGCTGTTTTTT	CASSPTTLNGELFF
-	TRBD2	TRBV19	TRBJ2-3	TGTGCCAGTAGTAAGGGCGGGAGGGAGCCCACAGATACGCAGTATTTT	CASSKGGREPTDTQYF
once	-	TRBV3-1/TRBV3-2	TRBJ2-1	TGTGCCAGCAGCCAACCTGCTATGAGTGGCTACAATGAGCAGTTCTTC	CASSQPAMSGYNEQFF
once	TRBD2	TRBV7-2	TRBJ2-2	TGTGCCAGCAGCTCACTAGCGGGGGGGCCGAACACCGGGGAGCTGTTTTTT	CASSSLAGGPNTGELFF
once	TRBD2	TRBV3-1/TRBV3-2	TRBJ2-7	TGTGCCAGCAGCCCCCCGGGGCGGGGGGGGTCCTACGAGCAGTACTTC	CASSPPGRGGSYEQYF
-	-	TRBV5-6	TRBJ1-1	TGTGCCAGCCTAGGACTTTACACTGAAGCTTTCTTT	CASLGLYTEAFF
-	-	TRBV24-1	TRBJ1-5	TGTGCCACCAATGGAGCGGGATATCCAAATCAGCCCCAGCATTTT	CATNGAGYPNQPQHF
-	TRBD1	TRBV4-3	TRBJ2-5	TGCGCCAGCAGCCAAGGCTACAGGGGGCACATAGAAGAGACCCAGTACTTC	CASSQGYRGHIEETQYF
-	-	TRBV9	TRBJ1-1	TGTGCCAGCAGTCGACAGTCGAACACTGAAGCTTTCTTT	CASSRQSNTEAFF
-	-	TRBV10-3	TRBJ2-3	TGTGCCATCACCAGGGGGGGCACAGATACGCAGTATTTT	CAITRGGTDTQYF
-	-	TRBV2	TRBJ2-5	TGTGCCAGCAGCGCGACTAGTCAGGGGACCCAGTACTTC	CASSATSQGTQYF
-	-	TRBV5-1	TRBJ1-2	TGCGCCAGCAGCTTCGGAGGGTGGGCAGAACCACCAGACTATGGCTACACCTTC	CASSFGGWAEPPDYGYTF
-	-	TRBV7-2	TRBJ2-1	TGTGCCAACAGGGAGACCTCCTACAATGAGCAGTTCTTC	CANRETSYNEQFF
-	TRBD1	TRBV7-8	TRBJ2-7	TGTGCCAGCAGTCCGACAGGGATAACCTACGAGCAGTACTTC	CASSPTGITYEQYF
few	-	TRBV4-1	TRBJ1-2	TGCGCCAGCAGCCAAGATGCCCAGATACGCTATGGCTACACCTTC	CASSQDAQIRYGYTF
once	TRBD1	TRBV19	TRBJ1-6	TGTGCCAGTAGTCTGGACAGGGCGACCTATAATTCACCCCTCCACTTT	CASSLDRATYNSPLHF
-	TRBD1	TRBV2	TRBJ1-3	TGTGCCAGCAGTGGACAGGGATGGTCTGGAAACACCATATATTTT	CASSGQGWSGNTIYF
-	TRBD1	TRBV19	TRBJ1-3	TGTGCCAGTAGTATTCCCAGGGGGCTTGGAAACACCATATATTTT	CASSIPRGLGNTIYF
-	TRBD1	TRBV7-9	TRBJ1-1	TGTGCCAGCAGCTTAAGACAGGGGGCCGGGGGCACTGAAGCTTTCTTT	CASSLRQGAGGTEAFF
-	-	TRBV2	TRBJ1-6	TGTGCCAGCAGTGAGGGGGCAGGGTACGGTAATTCACCCCTCCACTTT	CASSEGAGYGNSPLHF
-	-	TRBV5-6	TRBJ2-1	TGTGCCAGCAGCTTGGAGGTTAGCGGAAGCTCCTACAATGAGCAGTTCTTC	CASSLEVSGSSYNEQFF
-	-	TRBV6-6	TRBJ2-2	TGTGCCAGCAGTTACTCTGGGACTCCCGGGGAGCTGTTTTTT	CASSYSGTPGELFF
-	TRBD2	TRBV10-3	TRBJ2-2	TGTGCCATCAATCCTAGCGGCAACACCGGGGAGCTGTTTTTT	CAINPSGNTGELFF
-	-	TRBV10-3	TRBJ1-2	TGTGCCAGCGCTCCCGGGACACTGGATAACTATGGCTACACCTTC	CASAPGTLDNYGYTF
-	TRBD1	TRBV19	TRBJ1-2	TGTGCCAGTAGGAGAGACCCCTCCGACAGGGGTGGCTACACCTTC	CASRRDPSDRGGYTF
-	-	TRBV3-1/TRBV3-2	TRBJ1-2	TGTGCCAGCAGCCCGACCGGACACAGGAACTATGGCTACACCTTC	CASSPTGHRNYGYTF
-	-	TRBV2	TRBJ1-4	TGTGCCAGCAGTGGGCAGGGGCGGGAAAAACTGTTTTTT	CASSGQGREKLFF
-	-	TRBV4-3	TRBJ2-7	TGCGCCAGCAGCCCAGGGTTTTCGGACGAGCAGTACTTC	CASSPGFSDEQYF
once	TRBD1	TRBV7-2	TRBJ1-4	TGTGCCAGCAGCCTCGGGACAGGGGCTCGTGAAAAACTGTTTTTT	CASSLGTGAREKLFF
-	TRBD1	TRBV5-1	TRBJ1-2	TGCGCCAGCAGCTTAACAGGGGGCAACTATGGCTACACCTTC	CASSLTGGNYGYTF
once	TRBD1	TRBV7-2	TRBJ1-4	TGTGCCAGCAGCCCCTGGGACAGGGGGAATGAAAAACTGTTTTTT	CASSPWDRGNEKLFF
-	-	TRBV28	TRBJ2-2	TGTGCCAGCAGTTTAGGGGGCGGATGGAACACCGGGGAGCTGTTTTTT	CASSLGGGWNTGELFF
-	TRBD1	TRBV5-1	TRBJ1-1	TGCGCCAGCAGCACAATGGGACAGGGAAACACTGAAGCTTTCTTT	CASSTMGQGNTEAFF
-	TRBD1	TRBV7-9	TRBJ1-1	TGTGCCAGCAGCTGGTCGACAGGGGGGTACACTGAAGCTTTCTTT	CASSWSTGGYTEAFF